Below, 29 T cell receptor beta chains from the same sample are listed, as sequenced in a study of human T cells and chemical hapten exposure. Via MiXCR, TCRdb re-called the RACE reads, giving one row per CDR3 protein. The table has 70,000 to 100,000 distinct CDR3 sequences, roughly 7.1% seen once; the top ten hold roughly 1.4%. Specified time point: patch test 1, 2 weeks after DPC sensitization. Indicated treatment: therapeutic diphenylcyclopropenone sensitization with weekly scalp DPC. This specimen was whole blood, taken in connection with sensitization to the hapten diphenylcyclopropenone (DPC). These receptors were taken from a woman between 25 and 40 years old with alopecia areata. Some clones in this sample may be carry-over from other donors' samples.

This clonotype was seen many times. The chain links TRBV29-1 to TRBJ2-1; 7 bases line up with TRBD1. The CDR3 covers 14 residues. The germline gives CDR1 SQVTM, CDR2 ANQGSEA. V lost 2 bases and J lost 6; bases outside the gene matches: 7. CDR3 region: CSVERTGKGNEQFF. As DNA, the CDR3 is TGCAGCGTTGAACGGACAGGCAAAGGCAATGAGCAGTTCTTC.

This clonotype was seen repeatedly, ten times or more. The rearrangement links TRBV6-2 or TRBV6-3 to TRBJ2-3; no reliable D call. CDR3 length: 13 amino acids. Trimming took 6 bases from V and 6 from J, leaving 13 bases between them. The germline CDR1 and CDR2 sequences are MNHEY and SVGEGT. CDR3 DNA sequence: TGTGCCAGCAGGCCGATATTTCTGGATACGCAGTATTTT. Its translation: CASRPIFLDTQYF.

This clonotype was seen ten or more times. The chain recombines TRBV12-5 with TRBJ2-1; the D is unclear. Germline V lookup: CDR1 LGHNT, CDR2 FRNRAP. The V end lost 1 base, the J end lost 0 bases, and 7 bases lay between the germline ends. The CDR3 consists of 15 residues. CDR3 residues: CASGLDRSSYNEQFF. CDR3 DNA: TGTGCTAGTGGTTTGGACCGGAGCTCCTACAATGAGCAGTTCTTC.

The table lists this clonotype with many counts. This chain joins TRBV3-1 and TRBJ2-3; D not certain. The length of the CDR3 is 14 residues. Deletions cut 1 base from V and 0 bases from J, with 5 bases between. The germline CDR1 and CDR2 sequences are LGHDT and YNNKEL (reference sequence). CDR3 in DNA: TGTGCCAGCAGCCAAGGGTCTAGCACAGATACGCAGTATTTT. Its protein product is CASSQGSSTDTQYF.

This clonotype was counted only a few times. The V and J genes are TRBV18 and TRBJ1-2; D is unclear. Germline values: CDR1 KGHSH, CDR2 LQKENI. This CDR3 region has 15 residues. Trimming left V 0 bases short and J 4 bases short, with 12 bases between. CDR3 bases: TGTGCCAGCTCACCACCGGCTGTCGGTCTCTATGGCTACACCTTC. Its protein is CASSPPAVGLYGYTF.

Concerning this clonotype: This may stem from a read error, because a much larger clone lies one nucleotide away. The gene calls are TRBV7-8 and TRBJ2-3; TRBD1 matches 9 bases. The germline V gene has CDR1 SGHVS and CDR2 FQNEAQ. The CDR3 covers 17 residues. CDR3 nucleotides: TGTACCAGCAGCTCGGCACTACAGGGGGCAGGCACAGATACGCAGTATTTT. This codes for CTSSSALQGAGTDTQYF. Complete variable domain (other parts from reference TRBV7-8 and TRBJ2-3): GAGVSQSPRYKVAKRGQDVALRCDPISGHVSLFWYQQALGQGPEFLTYFQNEAQLDKSGLPSDRFFAERPEGSVSTLKIQRTQQEDSAVYLCTSSSALQGAGTDTQYFGPGTRLTVL.

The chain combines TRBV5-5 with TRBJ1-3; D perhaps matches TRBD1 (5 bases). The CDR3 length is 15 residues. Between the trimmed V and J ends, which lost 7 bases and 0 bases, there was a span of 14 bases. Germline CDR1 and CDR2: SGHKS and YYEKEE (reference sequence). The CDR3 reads CASREQVHSGNTIYF. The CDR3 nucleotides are TGTGCCAGCCGGGAACAGGTGCACTCTGGAAACACCATATATTTT. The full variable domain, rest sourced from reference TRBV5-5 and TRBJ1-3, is DAGVTQSPTHLIKTRGQQVTLRCSPISGHKSVSWYQQVLGQGPQFIFQYYEKEERGRGNFPDRFSARQFPNYSSELNVNALLLGDSALYLCASREQVHSGNTIYFGEGSWLTVV.

The CDR3 bases are TGCAGCGTTGTACGTAGATGGAACACTGAAGCTTTCTTT. It codes for CSVVRRWNTEAFF. The chain joins TRBV29-1 to TRBJ1-1; no definite D call. From germline, CDR1 is SQVTM and CDR2 ANQGSEA. V lost 4 bases and J lost 1, with 10 bases in between. The CDR3 is made up of 13 amino acids.

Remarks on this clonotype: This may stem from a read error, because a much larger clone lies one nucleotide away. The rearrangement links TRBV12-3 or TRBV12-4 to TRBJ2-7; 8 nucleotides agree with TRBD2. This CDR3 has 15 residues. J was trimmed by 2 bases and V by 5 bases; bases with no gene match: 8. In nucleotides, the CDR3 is TGTGCCAGCAGTATAGGGAGAGCGGGGGCCTACGAGCAGTACTTC. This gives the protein CASSIGRAGAYEQYF.

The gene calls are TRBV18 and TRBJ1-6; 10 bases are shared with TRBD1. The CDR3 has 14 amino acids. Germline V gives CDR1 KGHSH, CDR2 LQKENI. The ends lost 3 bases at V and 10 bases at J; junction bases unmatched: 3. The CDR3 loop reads CASSPGTGVSPLHF. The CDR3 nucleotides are TGTGCCAGCTCACCCGGGACAGGGGTGTCACCCCTCCACTTT.

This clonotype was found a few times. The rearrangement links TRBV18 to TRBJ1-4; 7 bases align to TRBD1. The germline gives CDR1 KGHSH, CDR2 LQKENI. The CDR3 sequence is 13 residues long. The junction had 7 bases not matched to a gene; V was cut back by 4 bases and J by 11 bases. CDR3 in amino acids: CASSRAQGEKLFF. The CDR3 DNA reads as TGTGCCAGCTCACGGGCCCAGGGGGAGAAACTGTTTTTT.

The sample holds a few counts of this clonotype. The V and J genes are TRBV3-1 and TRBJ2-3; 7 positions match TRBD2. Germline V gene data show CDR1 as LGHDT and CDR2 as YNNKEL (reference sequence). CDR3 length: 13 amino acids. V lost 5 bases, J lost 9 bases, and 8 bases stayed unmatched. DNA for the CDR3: TGTGCCAGCAGCGTGGGGGGGGAGCGAACGCAGTATTTT. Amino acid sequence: CASSVGGERTQYF.

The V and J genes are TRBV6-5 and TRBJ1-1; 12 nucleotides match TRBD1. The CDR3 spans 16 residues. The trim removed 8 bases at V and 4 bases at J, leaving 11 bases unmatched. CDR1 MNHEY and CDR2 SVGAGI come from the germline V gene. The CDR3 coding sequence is TGTGCCAGCTTCCCGGGACAGGGGGCCGTAGGCACTGAAGCTTTCTTT. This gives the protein CASFPGQGAVGTEAFF.

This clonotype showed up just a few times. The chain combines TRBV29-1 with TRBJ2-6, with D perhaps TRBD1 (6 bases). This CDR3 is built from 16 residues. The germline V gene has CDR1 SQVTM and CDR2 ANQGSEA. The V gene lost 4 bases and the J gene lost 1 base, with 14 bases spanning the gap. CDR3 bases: TGCAGCGTTGTTGGGGCAGGGGTATCTGGGGCCAACGTCCTGACTTTC. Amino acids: CSVVGAGVSGANVLTF.

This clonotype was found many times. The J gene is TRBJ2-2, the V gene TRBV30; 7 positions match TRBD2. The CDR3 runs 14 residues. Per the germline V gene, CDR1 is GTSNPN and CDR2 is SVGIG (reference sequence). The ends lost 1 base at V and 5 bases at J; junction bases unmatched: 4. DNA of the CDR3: TGTGCCTGGAGTGGAAGACTAGCAACCGGGGAGCTGTTTTTT. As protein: CAWSGRLATGELFF.

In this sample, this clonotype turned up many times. The CDR3 coding sequence is TGTGCCAGCAGCCGGGACAGGGTGTTGCCCCAGCATTTT. Protein sequence: CASSRDRVLPQHF. The chain employs TRBV5-6 and TRBJ1-5; 9 bases are shared with TRBD1. The CDR3 is made up of 13 amino acids. CDR1 and CDR2 (germline): SGHDT, YYEEEE. Trimming at V came to 4 bases and at J to 9 bases, leaving 5 bases not matched to a gene. Combining the CDR3 with reference TRBV5-6 and TRBJ1-5 gives the whole variable domain DAGVTQSPTHLIKTRGQQVTLRCSPKSGHDTVSWYQQALGQGPQFIFQYYEEEERQRGNFPDRFSGHQFPNYSSELNVNALLLGDSALYLCASSRDRVLPQHFGDGTRLSIL.

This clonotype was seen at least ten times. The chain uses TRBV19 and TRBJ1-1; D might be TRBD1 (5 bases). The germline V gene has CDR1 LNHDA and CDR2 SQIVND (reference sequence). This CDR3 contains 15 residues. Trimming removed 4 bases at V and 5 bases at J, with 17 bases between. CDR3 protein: CASSTPGFSGTEAFF. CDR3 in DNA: TGTGCCAGTAGTACGCCAGGGTTTTCGGGGACTGAAGCTTTCTTT.

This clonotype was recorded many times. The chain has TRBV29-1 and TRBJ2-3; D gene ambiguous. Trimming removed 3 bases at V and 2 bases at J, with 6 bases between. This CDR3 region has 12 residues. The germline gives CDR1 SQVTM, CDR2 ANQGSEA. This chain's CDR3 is CSVERATDTQYF. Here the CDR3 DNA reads TGCAGCGTTGAGCGTGCCACAGATACGCAGTATTTT.

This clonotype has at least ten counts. Written as DNA, the CDR3 is TGTGCCAGCTGCAGGGCTGGACAGGGGGACTACTATGGCTACACCTTC. Protein product: CASCRAGQGDYYGYTF. The chain links TRBV27 to TRBJ1-2; the match to TRBD1 covers 10 bases. Germline CDR1 reads MNHEY; CDR2 reads SMNVEV (reference sequence). This CDR3 has 16 amino acids. The V segment lost 8 bases and the J segment 3 bases; nucleotides outside the gene matches: 12.

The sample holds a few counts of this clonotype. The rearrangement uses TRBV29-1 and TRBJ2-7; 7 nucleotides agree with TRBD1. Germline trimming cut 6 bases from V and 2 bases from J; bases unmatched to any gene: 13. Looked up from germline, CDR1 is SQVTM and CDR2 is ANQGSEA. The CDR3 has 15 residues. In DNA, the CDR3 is TGCAGCGTCGCCTCACAGGGGTCCATAACCTACGAGCAGTACTTC. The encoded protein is CSVASQGSITYEQYF.

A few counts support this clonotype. The CDR3: CASSSPTRPGNTIYF. As DNA, the CDR3 is TGTGCCAGCAGTTCCCCGACACGACCTGGAAACACCATATATTTT. The chain couples TRBV6-6 to TRBJ1-3; D unclear. Trimming left V 4 bases short and J 2 bases short, with 12 bases between. Germline loops: CDR1 MNHNY, CDR2 SVGAGI (reference sequence). The length of the CDR3 is 15 residues.

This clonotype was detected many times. CDR3 residues: CASSLAASGGGQETQYF. The DNA of the CDR3 is TGTGCCAGCAGCTTAGCGGCTAGCGGGGGGGGACAAGAGACCCAGTACTTC. The chain has TRBV7-2 and TRBJ2-5; the match to TRBD2 covers 12 bases. CDR3 size: 17 residues. Germline values: CDR1 SGHTA, CDR2 FQGNSA. With V trimmed by 0 bases and J by 2 bases, 4 bases remained unmatched.

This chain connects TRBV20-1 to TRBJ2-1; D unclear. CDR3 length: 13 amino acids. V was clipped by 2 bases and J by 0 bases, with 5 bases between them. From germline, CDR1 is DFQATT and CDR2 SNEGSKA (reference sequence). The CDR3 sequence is CSARQSSYNEQFF. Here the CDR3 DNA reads TGCAGTGCTAGACAAAGCTCCTACAATGAGCAGTTCTTC.

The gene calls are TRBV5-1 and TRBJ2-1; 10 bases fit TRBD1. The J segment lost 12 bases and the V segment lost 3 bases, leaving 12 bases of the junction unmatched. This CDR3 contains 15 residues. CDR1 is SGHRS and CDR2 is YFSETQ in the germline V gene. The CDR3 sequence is CASSSQTGGGMGQFF. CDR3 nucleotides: TGCGCCAGCAGCTCCCAGACAGGGGGCGGGATGGGGCAGTTCTTC.

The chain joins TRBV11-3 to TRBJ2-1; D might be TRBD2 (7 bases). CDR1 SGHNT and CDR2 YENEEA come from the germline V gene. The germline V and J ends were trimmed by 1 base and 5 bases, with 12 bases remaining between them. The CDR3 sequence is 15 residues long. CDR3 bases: TGTGCCAGCAGCTTAGTAGGGGGGGGGGACAATGAGCAGTTCTTC. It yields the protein CASSLVGGGDNEQFF.

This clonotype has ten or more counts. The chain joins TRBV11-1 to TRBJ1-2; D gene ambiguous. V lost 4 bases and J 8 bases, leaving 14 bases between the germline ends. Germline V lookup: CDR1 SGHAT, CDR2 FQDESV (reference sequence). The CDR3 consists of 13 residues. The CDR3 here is CASSSRESGGYTF. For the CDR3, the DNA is TGTGCCAGCAGCTCAAGGGAGTCTGGAGGCTACACCTTC.

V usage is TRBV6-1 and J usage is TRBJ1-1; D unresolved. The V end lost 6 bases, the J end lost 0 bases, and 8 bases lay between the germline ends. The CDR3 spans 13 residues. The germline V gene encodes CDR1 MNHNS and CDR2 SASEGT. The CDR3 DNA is TGTGCCAGCAGACAGCTGATGAACACTGAAGCTTTCTTT. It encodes CASRQLMNTEAFF.

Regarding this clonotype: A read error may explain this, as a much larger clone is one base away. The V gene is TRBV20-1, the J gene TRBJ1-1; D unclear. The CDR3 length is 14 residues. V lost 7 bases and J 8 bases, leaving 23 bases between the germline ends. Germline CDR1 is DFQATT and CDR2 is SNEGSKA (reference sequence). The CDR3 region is CSDERAQNRREAFF. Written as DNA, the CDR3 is TGCAGTGATGAGAGGGCGCAGAATAGGCGAGAAGCTTTCTTT.

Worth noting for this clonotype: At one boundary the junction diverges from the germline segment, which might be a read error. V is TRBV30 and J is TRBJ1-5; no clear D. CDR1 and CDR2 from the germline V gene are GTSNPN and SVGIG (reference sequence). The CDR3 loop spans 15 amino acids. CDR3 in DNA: TGTGCCTGGAGTGTACGGGCCAGCTTCAATAAGCCCCAGCATTTT. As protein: CAWSVRASFNKPQHF.